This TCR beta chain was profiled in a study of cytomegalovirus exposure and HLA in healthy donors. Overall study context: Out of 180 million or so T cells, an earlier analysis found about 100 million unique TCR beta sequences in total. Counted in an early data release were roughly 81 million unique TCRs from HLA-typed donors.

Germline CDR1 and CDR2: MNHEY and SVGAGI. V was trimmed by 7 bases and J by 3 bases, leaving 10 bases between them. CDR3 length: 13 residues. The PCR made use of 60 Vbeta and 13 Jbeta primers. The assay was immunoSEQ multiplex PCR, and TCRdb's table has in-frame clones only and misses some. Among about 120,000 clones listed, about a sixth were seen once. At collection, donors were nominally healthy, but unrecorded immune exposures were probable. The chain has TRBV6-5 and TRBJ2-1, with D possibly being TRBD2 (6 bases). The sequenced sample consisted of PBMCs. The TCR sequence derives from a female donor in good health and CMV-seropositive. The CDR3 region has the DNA TGTGCCAGCACGGGCGGGAACTACAATGAGCAGTTCTTC. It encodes CASTGGNYNEQFF.